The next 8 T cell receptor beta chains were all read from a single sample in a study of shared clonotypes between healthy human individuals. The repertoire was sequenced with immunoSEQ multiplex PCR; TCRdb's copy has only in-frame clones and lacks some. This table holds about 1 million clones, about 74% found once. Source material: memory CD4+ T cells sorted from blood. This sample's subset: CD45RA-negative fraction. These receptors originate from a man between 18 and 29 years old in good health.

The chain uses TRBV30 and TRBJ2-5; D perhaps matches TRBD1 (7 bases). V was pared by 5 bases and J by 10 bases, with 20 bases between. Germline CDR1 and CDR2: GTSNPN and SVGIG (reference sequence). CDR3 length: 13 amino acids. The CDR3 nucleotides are TGTGCCTGGCGGATGGAGGGGGCCTCCAACCAGTACTTC. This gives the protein CAWRMEGASNQYF.

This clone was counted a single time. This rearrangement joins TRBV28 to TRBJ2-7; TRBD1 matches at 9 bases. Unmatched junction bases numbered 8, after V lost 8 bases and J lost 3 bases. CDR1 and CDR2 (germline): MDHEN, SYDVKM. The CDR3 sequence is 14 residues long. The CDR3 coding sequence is TGTGCCAGCTTTGCCGGGACAGGGTACTACGAGCAGTACTTC. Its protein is CASFAGTGYYEQYF.

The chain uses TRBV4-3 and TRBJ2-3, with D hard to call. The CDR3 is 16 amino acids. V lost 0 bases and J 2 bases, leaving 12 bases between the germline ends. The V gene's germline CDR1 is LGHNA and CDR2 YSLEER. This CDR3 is CASSQEVSGFTDTQYF. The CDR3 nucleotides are TGCGCCAGCAGCCAAGAAGTCTCAGGATTCACAGATACGCAGTATTTT.

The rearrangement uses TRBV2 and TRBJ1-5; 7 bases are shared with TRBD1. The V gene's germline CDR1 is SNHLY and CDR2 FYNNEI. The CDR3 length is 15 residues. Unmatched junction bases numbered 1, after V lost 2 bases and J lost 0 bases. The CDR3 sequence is CASSEQGDSNQPQHF. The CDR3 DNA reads TGTGCCAGCAGTGAACAGGGGGATAGCAATCAGCCCCAGCATTTT.

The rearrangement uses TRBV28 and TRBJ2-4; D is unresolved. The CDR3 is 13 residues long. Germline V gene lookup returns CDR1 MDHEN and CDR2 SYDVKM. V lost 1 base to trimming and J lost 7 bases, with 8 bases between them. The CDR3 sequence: CASSLSKENIQYF. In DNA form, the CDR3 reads TGTGCCAGCAGTTTATCCAAGGAGAACATTCAGTACTTC.

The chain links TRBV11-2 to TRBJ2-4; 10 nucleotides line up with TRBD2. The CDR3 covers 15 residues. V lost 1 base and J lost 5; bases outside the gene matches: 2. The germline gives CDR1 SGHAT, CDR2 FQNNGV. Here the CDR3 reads CASSLGGTSENIQYF. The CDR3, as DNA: TGTGCCAGCAGCTTAGGAGGGACTAGCGAAAACATTCAGTACTTC.

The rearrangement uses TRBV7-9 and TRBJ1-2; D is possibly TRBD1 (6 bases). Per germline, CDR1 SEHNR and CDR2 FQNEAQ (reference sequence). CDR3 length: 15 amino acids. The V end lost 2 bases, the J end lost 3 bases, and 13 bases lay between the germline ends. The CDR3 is CASSLNGGGDYGYTF. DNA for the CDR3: TGTGCCAGCAGCTTAAATGGAGGGGGGGACTATGGCTACACCTTC.

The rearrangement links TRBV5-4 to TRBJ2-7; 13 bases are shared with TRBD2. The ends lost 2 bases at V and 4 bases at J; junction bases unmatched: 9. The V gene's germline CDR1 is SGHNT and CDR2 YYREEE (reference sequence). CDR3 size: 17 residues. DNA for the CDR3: TGTGCCAGCAGCTTTGGGGGCGGACTAGCGGGGGCATACGAGCAGTACTTC. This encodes CASSFGGGLAGAYEQYF.